These 3 T cell receptor beta chains share one sample of origin, sequenced in a study of shared clonotypes between healthy human individuals. Produced via immunoSEQ multiplex PCR; TCRdb's table is partial and in-frame only. This repertoire shows some 1,100,000 clones, roughly 74% found once; its top ten account for under 0.6%. The sequenced sample was memory CD4+ T cells from PBMCs. The subset was: CD45RA-negative fraction. The receptors were gathered from a man aged 18 to 30 in good health. Some clones in this sample may be carry-over from other donors' samples.

This clone appeared a few times. A clone one base away is much larger, so this may be a read error. At the DNA level, this CDR3 is encoded by other sequences in the same sample as well. The chain is built from TRBV11-3 and TRBJ2-3; no clear D. Looked up from germline, CDR1 is SGHNT and CDR2 is YENEEA. The CDR3 runs to 11 residues. Deletions cut 3 bases from V and 6 bases from J, with 4 bases between. CDR3: CASSLGDTQYF. The CDR3 DNA follows: TGTGCCAGCAGCTTGGGGGATACGCAGTATTTT. The full variable domain, in which reference TRBV11-3 and TRBJ2-3 provide the parts outside the CDR3, is EAGVVQSPRYKIIEKKQPVAFWCNPISGHNTLYWYLQNLGQGPELLIRYENEEAVDDSQLPKDRFSAERLKGVDSTLKIQPAELGDSAVYLCASSLGDTQYFGPGTRLTVL.

The sample holds a few counts of this clone. This chain uses TRBV27 with TRBJ1-2; possibly TRBD1 for D (5 bases). The germline V gene has CDR1 MNHEY and CDR2 SMNVEV (reference sequence). The CDR3 extends over 11 amino acids. V was shortened by 9 bases and J by 7 bases, with 12 bases between the two germline ends. This chain's CDR3 is CASPGLGGYTF. The CDR3, as DNA: TGTGCCAGTCCGGGGCTCGGTGGCTACACCTTC.

This clone was detected a few times. In DNA, the CDR3 is TGTGCCAGCAGTTACGGACAGGTATCAATCGAGCAGTACTTC. This gives the protein CASSYGQVSIEQYF. The chain joins TRBV6-5 to TRBJ2-7; 7 nucleotides match TRBD1. With V trimmed by 2 bases and J by 6 bases, 7 bases remained unmatched. The CDR3 has 14 residues. From germline, CDR1 is MNHEY and CDR2 SVGAGI.